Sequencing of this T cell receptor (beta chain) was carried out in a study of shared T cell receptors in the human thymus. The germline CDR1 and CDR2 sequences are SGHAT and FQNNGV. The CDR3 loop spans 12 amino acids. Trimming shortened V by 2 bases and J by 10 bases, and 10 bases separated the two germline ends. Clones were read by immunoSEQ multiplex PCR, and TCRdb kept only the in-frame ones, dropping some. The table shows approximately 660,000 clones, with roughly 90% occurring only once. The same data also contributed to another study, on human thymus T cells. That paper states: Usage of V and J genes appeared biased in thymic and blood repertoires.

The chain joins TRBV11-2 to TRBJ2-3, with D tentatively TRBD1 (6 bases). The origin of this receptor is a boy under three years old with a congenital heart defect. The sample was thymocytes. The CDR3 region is CASSLTGTSQYF. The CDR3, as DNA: TGTGCCAGCAGCTTAACCGGGACATCGCAGTATTTT.